This TCR beta chain was obtained from a study of glioma-infiltrating T cells after dendritic cell vaccination. Regarding time point: after dendritic cell vaccination, including at tumor progression/relapse. Points from the study as a whole: No direct clonality-survival link was found; a diverse polyclonal response may matter.

TCRB CDR3 was amplified from 2 ug genomic DNA or less. Primers: 60 V beta forward and 13 J beta reverse. Sequencing was performed with immunoSEQ multiplex PCR; in TCRdb, only in-frame clones are kept and a portion is missing. This table has fewer than 30,000 clones, under 90% appearing once. Of note for this clone: Its target is not known.

This CDR3 comprises 18 residues. V lost 4 bases, J lost 0 bases, and 7 bases stayed unmatched. From germline, CDR1 is LNHDA and CDR2 SQIVND (reference sequence). The rearrangement links TRBV19 to TRBJ1-5; 12 positions agree with TRBD1. Sequenced material: blood, taken after dendritic cell vaccination. This receptor was identified in a human donor with glioblastoma. CDR3 nucleotide sequence: TGTGCCAGTAGTAAACCGGGACAGGGGGCGCATAGCAATCAGCCCCAGCATTTT. Translated: CASSKPGQGAHSNQPQHF.